The subject of this entry is one T cell receptor beta chain. Its antigen specificity is not known. Qualities for individual bases were not recorded, and no much larger clone is one base off. Spanning cysteine to phenylalanine, the CDR3 consists of 13 amino acids. Here the CDR3 DNA is all that survives: 39 bases in frame from base 1. In the germline V gene, CDR1 corresponds to MNHEY and CDR2 to SVGAGI. V loses 6 bases of germline sequence and J loses 2 bases, and the interval between the two ends is 8 bases. This specimen comes from a study of T cell responses to AZD1222 COVID-19 vaccine (dated by TCRdb to 2020 to 2022). A note on the overall study: AZD1222 recipients given second doses at about 4 weeks or at about 12 weeks were pooled, since spike-specific TCR depth and breadth were not found to differ between the two schedules. TCR sequencing was performed for 230 to 250 trial participants, of whom roughly 200 were given two doses of AZD1222 and 26 were given two doses of MenACWY control vaccine. Enrollment into the trials was organized by age into subgroups of 18-55, 56-69 and 70-plus years, and those subgroups contained approximately 160, 26 and 62 TCR-sequenced participants, respectively. Paper-wide results and their limitations: Conclusions about previously exposed vaccinees were limited because only six AZD1222 recipients were SARS-CoV-2 seropositive at baseline. Because no day 14 peak-response samples were available, the repertoires could be characterized only after the peak T cell response. The whole spike protein was spanned by vaccine-associated CD4 TCRs, and dominant responses were seen in regions 160-218 and 743-854. Epitopes outside the regions mutated in the B.1.351 and B.1.1.7 variants were reportedly recognized by nearly half of the unique spike-specific TCRs. Most participants were white British and females outnumbered males, and the authors suggested that clonal diversity may have been underestimated. A significant rise in spike-specific TCR breadth and depth was observed after two AZD1222 doses relative to day 0 and relative to MenACWY recipients. In the small 56-69-year group, the increase in depth fell short of significance, most likely because of low power.

The CDR3 regions of human TCRbeta chains were subjected to immunosequencing. The paper's data handling went like this. TCRs in the repertoires were matched against a reference library of SARS-CoV-2-specific TCRs that had been generated with the MIRA antigen-specificity platform. Breadth was defined as the fraction of unique TCRs that were SARS-CoV-2-associated. Depth was defined as the fraction of total T cells that were SARS-CoV-2-associated. Each spike-specific TCR was assigned to its reactive spike region and to a CD4 or CD8 class using the MIRA data. Log10-transformed breadth and depth values were compared by one-way ANOVA with Sidak's multiple comparisons tests. Drawn from immuneACCESS, this table holds only the in-frame rearrangements with V and J called that TCRdb kept. Clones are partly lost; checked studies trace under half to an unresolved V gene and leave the rest unexplained. V, J and clone size are taken as reported in that table, and D and trimming were inferred from the DNA itself. Across this sample there are about 150,000 clones, with more than 85% seen only once. 1.5% to 2% of the sample is held by the ten biggest clonotypes.

This sample's time point label indicates: baseline before first vaccination. Vaccinee samples came from UK trials COV001 and COV002, including a single-blind randomized controlled phase 2/3 trial of AZD1222 (ChAdOx1 nCoV-19) in healthy adults. For TCRbeta chain sequencing, PBMC samples were collected from trial participants at day 0 and at day 28 after the second dose. The sequence derives from an adult in good health. The sequence links TRBV6-5 to TRBJ1-3; the D gene is perhaps TRBD1, from 5 matching bases. This sample comprised peripheral blood, obtained on day 0 of AZD1222 vaccination. In nucleotide form, the sequence is TGTGCCAGCAGCGGGGGTGCTGGAAACACCATATATTTT. It specifies CASSGGAGNTIYF.